These T cell receptor beta chains were read from a single sample in a study of cytomegalovirus exposure and HLA in healthy donors. The data were produced by immunoSEQ multiplex PCR, yet TCRdb's version contains in-frame clones alone and is incomplete. The sample contains fewer than 100,000 clones, around four fifths of which appear only once. The sample consisted of PBMCs. These receptors came from a man aged 40-55 years in good health and CMV-seropositive. The CDR3 runs from the conserved cysteine through the conserved F or W. The D gene is left open where the match is weak. Clone size is shown for a subset of rows, as once, few, many or a class of expanded clone.

D | size | J | V | DNA | CDR3
- | - | TRBJ2-2 | TRBV27 | TGTGCCAGCAGTTTATGGACTACGAACACCGGGGAGCTGTTTTTT | CASSLWTTNTGELFF
TRBD1 | - | TRBJ2-7 | TRBV28 | TGTGCCAGCAGTCCAGTGTGGGACAGATCCTACGAGCAGTACTTC | CASSPVWDRSYEQYF
- | - | TRBJ2-2 | TRBV7-7 | TGTGCTAGCAGCTTATCGGAGCGTGGGGAGCTGTTTTTT | CASSLSERGELFF
- | - | TRBJ1-1 | TRBV5-4 | TGTGCCAGCAGCTTGGGACGGACACTGAACACTGAAGCTTTCTTT | CASSLGRTLNTEAFF
- | - | TRBJ2-7 | TRBV10-3 | TGTGCCATCAGTGAGAAAGGGAGCAGTAGAAACTACGAGCAGTACTTC | CAISEKGSSRNYEQYF
- | - | TRBJ1-5 | TRBV7-2 | TGTGCCAGCAGCTTGACACAGGGTAGCAATCAGCCCCAGCATTTT | CASSLTQGSNQPQHF
TRBD2 | - | TRBJ2-1 | TRBV15 | TGTGCCACCAGCAGGGGGAGAGCGGGATACCTTCTAGATGAGCAGTTCTTC | CATSRGRAGYLLDEQFF
- | - | TRBJ2-1 | TRBV20-1 | TGCAGTGCCTTGAGGGGGGGTGAGCAGTTCTTC | CSALRGGEQFF
TRBD2 | - | TRBJ2-5 | TRBV27 | TGTGCCAGCAGCCTCCCTAGTTTGAGTCTAGCGGGAGGAATGGAAGAGACCCAGTACTTC | CASSLPSLSLAGGMEETQYF
- | - | TRBJ1-1 | TRBV27 | TGTGCCAGCTCCGCGCTGGGGGCTGGGGAGAACACTGAAGCTTTCTTT | CASSALGAGENTEAFF
- | - | TRBJ1-3 | TRBV11-2 | TGTGCCAGCAATACAGGGTCCGGAAACACCATATATTTT | CASNTGSGNTIYF
- | many | TRBJ1-1 | TRBV28 | TGTGCCAGCAGTCCCCGAGTCGGTTCGAACACTGAAGCTTTCTTT | CASSPRVGSNTEAFF
- | few | TRBJ2-7 | TRBV15 | TGTGCCACCAGCAGAGGGGACAACTCCTACGAGCAGTACTTC | CATSRGDNSYEQYF
- | - | TRBJ2-7 | TRBV25-1 | TGTGCCAGCAGTGAATCCTACAGGGCCCTTTACTTC | CASSESYRALYF
- | few | TRBJ1-5 | TRBV2 | TGTGCCAGCAGTGAGGGCAGGGCATCCCCGACCGGTCAGCCCCAGCATTTT | CASSEGRASPTGQPQHF
- | - | TRBJ2-1 | TRBV7-6 | TGTGCCAGCAGCGAAACAGGGTACAATGAGCAGTTCTTC | CASSETGYNEQFF
- | - | TRBJ1-5 | TRBV13 | TGTGCCAGCAGCTCCGGGTATAGCAATCAGCCCCAGCATTTT | CASSSGYSNQPQHF
- | - | TRBJ2-7 | TRBV4-2 | TGTGCCAGCAGCCAAGACCTCGCTAGCCTCTACGAGCAGTACTTC | CASSQDLASLYEQYF
TRBD1 | - | TRBJ1-2 | TRBV2 | TGTGCCAGCAGTGCCGGGACAGGGGGTAACTATGGCTACACCTTC | CASSAGTGGNYGYTF
- | - | TRBJ2-7 | TRBV21-1 | TGTGCCAGCAGCAAGGACAGGAGGAACGAGCAGTACTTC | CASSKDRRNEQYF
TRBD1 | once | TRBJ1-2 | TRBV28 | TGTGCCAGCAGTTCACGGGACAGAAGCCTCTATGGCTACACCTTC | CASSSRDRSLYGYTF
- | - | TRBJ2-5 | TRBV10-3 | TGTGCCAACCGGTGTCGGGGTATGGGACAAGAGACCCAGTACTTC | CANRCRGMGQETQYF
- | - | TRBJ1-3 | TRBV6-1 | TGTGCCAGCAGTGCTTCGGAGGTGGGGGGAAACACCATATATTTT | CASSASEVGGNTIYF
- | once | TRBJ2-7 | TRBV13 | TGTGCCAGCAGCGGAGGGGTGAGTCGGAACGAGCAGTACTTC | CASSGGVSRNEQYF
TRBD2 | - | TRBJ2-1 | TRBV6-5 | TGTGCCAGCATGGGAGCGGGAGTCCCCCATGAGCAGTTCTTC | CASMGAGVPHEQFF
TRBD1 | - | TRBJ1-1 | TRBV18 | TGTGCCAGCTCACCGACAGGGAGGACTGAAGCTTTCTTT | CASSPTGRTEAFF
TRBD2 | - | TRBJ2-3 | TRBV2 | TGTGCCAGCAGTGTTATCCCAGCGGGAGTGGGGACAGATACGCAGTATTTT | CASSVIPAGVGTDTQYF
- | - | TRBJ2-1 | TRBV29-1 | TGCAGCGTTCACGAGGGTCTGGGCTCCTACAATGAGCAGTTCTTC | CSVHEGLGSYNEQFF
TRBD2 | - | TRBJ2-1 | TRBV5-4 | TGTGCCAGCAGCTCAAGGGGGACTAGCGGCTACAATGAGCAGTTCTTC | CASSSRGTSGYNEQFF
- | - | TRBJ1-1 | TRBV5-4 | TGTGCCAGCAGCTTGGATGGGCAGGGGAGTGCTTTCTTT | CASSLDGQGSAFF
TRBD2 | - | TRBJ2-2 | TRBV7-2 | TGTGCCAGCACCCCTGGGGGGGGTAACACCGGGGAGCTGTTTTTT | CASTPGGGNTGELFF
TRBD1 | few | TRBJ2-4 | TRBV27 | TGTGCCAGCAGTCCCCAGGGGGACACCTTAGCCAAAAACATTCAGTACTTC | CASSPQGDTLAKNIQYF
- | - | TRBJ2-7 | TRBV28 | TGTGCCAGCTATTCCCCATGGACTTACGAGCAGTACTTC | CASYSPWTYEQYF
TRBD2 | once | TRBJ2-1 | TRBV7-2 | TGTGCCAGCAGCCCCCGGGGGAGGGGTGAGCAGTTCTTC | CASSPRGRGEQFF
TRBD1 | - | TRBJ1-3 | TRBV19 | TGTGCCAGTAGTCCCCCGGGACAGGGGGGAAACACCATATATTTT | CASSPPGQGGNTIYF
- | - | TRBJ2-3 | TRBV7-9 | TGTGCCAGCAGCCCACCTGGGGCTAGCACAGATACGCAGTATTTT | CASSPPGASTDTQYF
TRBD2 | - | TRBJ2-5 | TRBV9 | TGTGCCAGCAGTCGGGGGGGAGGGTACCAAGAGACCCAGTACTTC | CASSRGGGYQETQYF
- | few | TRBJ1-5 | TRBV12-1 | TGTGCCAGCAGCTTTGTGCAGGGGGTAGCTGGCAATCAGCCCCAGCATTTT | CASSFVQGVAGNQPQHF
- | - | TRBJ1-4 | TRBV11-2 | TGTGCCAGCAGCCCCCTAGTAGGGGCAACTAATGAAAAACTGTTTTTT | CASSPLVGATNEKLFF
- | - | TRBJ2-1 | TRBV21-1 | TGTGCCAGCAGCAAAAGCGGCTTGGGAGGGAGTGAGCAGTTCTTC | CASSKSGLGGSEQFF
TRBD2 | few | TRBJ2-3 | TRBV18 | TGTGCCAGCTCACCACGCGCTAGCGGGGCCACAGATACGCAGTATTTT | CASSPRASGATDTQYF
- | - | TRBJ1-2 | TRBV14 | TGTGCCAGCAGCCAAGATGGGAGGGCGAGAGCTAACTATGGCTACACCTTC | CASSQDGRARANYGYTF
TRBD1 | few | TRBJ1-4 | TRBV28 | TGTGCCAGCAGTTCACCGGGACAGGGTAATGAAAAACTGTTTTTT | CASSSPGQGNEKLFF
TRBD1 | - | TRBJ1-5 | TRBV28 | TGTGCCAGCAGTTTTCGTAGGACAGGGCGTTTGAGGGGGGGATATCAGCCCCAGCATTTT | CASSFRRTGRLRGGYQPQHF
- | - | TRBJ1-6 | TRBV7-8 | TGTGCCAGCAGCCCCGGCTCCTATAATTCACCCCTCCACTTT | CASSPGSYNSPLHF
TRBD1 | - | TRBJ2-1 | TRBV11-2 | TGTGCCAGCAGACTGCCCCGGACAGGGACGTACAATGAGCAGTTCTTC | CASRLPRTGTYNEQFF
TRBD1 | - | TRBJ2-4 | TRBV18 | TGTGCCAGCTCACCACCGACAGGGTCAACCATTCAGTACTTC | CASSPPTGSTIQYF
- | - | TRBJ1-2 | TRBV5-5 | TGTGCCAGCAGCTTGGGGGGGGACTATGGCTACACCTTC | CASSLGGDYGYTF
- | - | TRBJ2-5 | TRBV7-8 | TGTGCCAGCAGCTTAAGACAGGCTCCCCCCGAGACCCAGTACTTC | CASSLRQAPPETQYF
- | - | TRBJ1-5 | TRBV28 | TGTGCCAGCAGCCGAGATGGCAATCAGCCCCAGCATTTT | CASSRDGNQPQHF
- | - | TRBJ2-1 | TRBV19 | TGTGCCAGTAGTTCTAGCAGGGGTCCCTACAATGAGCAGTTCTTC | CASSSSRGPYNEQFF
- | - | TRBJ2-3 | TRBV2 | TGTGCCAGCAGTTGGTTAGGGGGAGACACAGATACGCAGTATTTT | CASSWLGGDTDTQYF